Each of the 30 T cell receptor beta chains below was sequenced from the same sample in a study of cytomegalovirus exposure and HLA in healthy donors. 13 Jbeta primers and 60 Vbeta primers were used for the PCR. The repertoire was sequenced with immunoSEQ multiplex PCR; TCRdb's copy has only in-frame clones and lacks some. The top ten clones hold 2% to 2.5% of a sample with some 130,000 clones, approximately 80% of them seen once. The sequenced material came from PBMCs. These receptors all stem from a man aged 30-40 years in good health and CMV-seronegative.

This rearrangement joins TRBV2 to TRBJ2-5; 10 bases match TRBD2. CDR1 and CDR2 from the germline V gene are SNHLY and FYNNEI. Losses at the gene ends were 5 bases for V and 3 bases for J; bases not matched to a gene: 6. The CDR3 has 15 amino acids. The CDR3 is CASSPDGLAEETQYF. The CDR3 DNA reads TGTGCCAGCAGTCCCGATGGACTAGCGGAAGAGACCCAGTACTTC. Variable domain in full (rest from reference TRBV2 and TRBJ2-5): EPEVTQTPSHQVTQMGQEVILRCVPISNHLYFYWYRQILGQKVEFLVSFYNNEISEKSEIFDDQFSVERPDGSNFTLKIRSTKLEDSAMYFCASSPDGLAEETQYFGPGTRLLVL.

This chain links TRBV27 with TRBJ2-7, with D perhaps matching TRBD1 (6 bases). The germline V gene has CDR1 MNHEY and CDR2 SMNVEV (reference sequence). The CDR3 has 14 residues. V was cut by 10 bases and J by 1 base, with 17 bases left in between. Here the CDR3 reads CANVTGTFSYEQYF. In DNA, the CDR3 is TGTGCCAACGTCACCGGGACATTTTCCTACGAGCAGTACTTC.

In its sample, this clone was seen once. The genes are TRBV28 and TRBJ2-1; no firm D call. Trimming removed 5 bases at V and 6 bases at J, with 11 bases between. The CDR3 consists of 13 residues. The V gene's germline CDR1 is MDHEN and CDR2 SYDVKM. The CDR3 coding sequence is TGTGCCAGCAGTCCTCGAGCGCTCAATGAGCAGTTCTTC. Its translation: CASSPRALNEQFF.

V and J are TRBV11-2 and TRBJ2-1; D call uncertain. Trimming stripped 2 bases from V and 11 bases from J, with 16 bases between. CDR1 and CDR2 from the germline V gene are SGHAT and FQNNGV. This CDR3 contains 14 residues. In nucleotides, the CDR3 is TGTGCCAGCAGCTTATTCGAGACGGAGCTGCAGCAGTTCTTC. It yields the protein CASSLFETELQQFF.

The V and J genes are TRBV19 and TRBJ2-6, with 11 bases identical to TRBD2. Losses at the gene ends were 4 bases for V and 4 bases for J; bases not matched to a gene: 6. This CDR3 spans 17 amino acids. Per the germline V gene, CDR1 is LNHDA and CDR2 is SQIVND (reference sequence). CDR3 protein: CASSKLAGVAGANVLTF. The CDR3 DNA is TGTGCCAGTAGTAAACTAGCGGGAGTAGCCGGGGCCAACGTCCTGACTTTC.

This chain links TRBV18 with TRBJ1-2; a possible D gene is TRBD1 (6 bases). The CDR3 runs to 15 residues. Germline V lookup: CDR1 KGHSH, CDR2 LQKENI. Trimming left V 1 base short and J 8 bases short, with 17 bases between. CDR3 protein: CASSPQTGRNLGYTF. The CDR3 nucleotides read TGTGCCAGCTCACCACAGACAGGTCGTAATCTAGGCTACACCTTC.

The rearrangement joins TRBV10-3 to TRBJ2-7, with D uncertain. Germline values: CDR1 ENHRY, CDR2 SYGVKD. CDR3 length: 15 amino acids. V was pared by 0 bases and J by 6 bases, with 15 bases between. Here the CDR3 reads CAISESIFQDFEQYF. In DNA form, the CDR3 reads TGTGCCATCAGTGAGTCGATTTTCCAGGATTTCGAGCAGTACTTC.

This clone was observed once. The J gene is TRBJ2-1, the V gene TRBV11-2, with 11 bases identical to TRBD2. Germline assignment: CDR1 SGHAT and CDR2 FQNNGV. V lost 3 bases and J lost 7; bases outside the gene matches: 2. The CDR3 runs 14 residues. The CDR3 spells CASSLLAGGNEQFF. CDR3 DNA sequence: TGTGCCAGCAGCTTGCTAGCGGGAGGTAATGAGCAGTTCTTC.

The V and J genes are TRBV5-4 and TRBJ2-3, with no clear D. Trimming took off 0 bases at V and 0 bases at J, with 5 bases between the two ends. CDR1 is SGHNT, CDR2 YYREEE, per germline (reference sequence). The CDR3 extends over 14 amino acids. CDR3 in amino acids: CASSLELSTDTQYF. The CDR3 DNA is TGTGCCAGCAGCTTGGAGCTTAGCACAGATACGCAGTATTTT.

The chain recombines TRBV2 with TRBJ2-1; 13 bases are shared with TRBD2. The CDR3 runs 13 residues. V shed 8 bases, J shed 9 bases, and the junction held 4 bases outside the gene matches. CDR1 and CDR2 (germline): SNHLY, FYNNEI. In DNA form, the CDR3 reads TGTGCCAGCCGGACTAGCGGGAGCGCTGAGCAGTTCTTC. Amino acids: CASRTSGSAEQFF.

This clone was seen a few times. This sequence joins TRBV5-4 and TRBJ2-5; the match to TRBD2 covers 15 bases. With 2 bases clipped from V and 5 bases from J, the junction kept 13 bases outside the gene matches. Germline V gene lookup returns CDR1 SGHNT and CDR2 YYREEE (reference sequence). The CDR3 covers 19 residues. This CDR3 reads CASSFPPGTSGRQGETQYF. In nucleotides, the CDR3 is TGTGCCAGCAGCTTCCCGCCCGGGACTAGCGGGAGGCAGGGGGAGACCCAGTACTTC.

This clone was detected only a few times. This chain joins TRBV4-3 and TRBJ2-7, with TRBD2 identical over 7 bases. The CDR3 runs to 15 residues. The germline gives CDR1 LGHNA, CDR2 YSLEER. Trimming removed 0 bases from V and 1 base from J; junction bases left unmatched: 3. In DNA form, the CDR3 reads TGCGCCAGCAGCCAAGAACTAGCGCAGTCCTACGAGCAGTACTTC. This encodes CASSQELAQSYEQYF.

This clone was picked up a small number of times. This chain connects TRBV6-5 to TRBJ1-1, with unresolved D. In germline, CDR1 is MNHEY, CDR2 SVGAGI. Trimming stripped 3 bases from V and 1 base from J, with 9 bases between. The CDR3 consists of 14 residues. The CDR3 DNA sequence: TGTGCCAGCAGTTATTATCCAGAGAACACTGAAGCTTTCTTT. Translated: CASSYYPENTEAFF.

The chain links TRBV30 to TRBJ1-2, with 8 bases aligning to TRBD1. Germline lookup yields CDR1 GTSNPN and CDR2 SVGIG (reference sequence). This CDR3 has 16 residues. The V gene end was trimmed by 4 bases and the J gene end by 4 bases; junction bases not matched to a gene: 14. CDR3 residues: CAWTYTGTGALYGYTF. CDR3 in DNA: TGTGCCTGGACCTATACCGGGACAGGAGCTCTCTATGGCTACACCTTC.

The chain uses TRBV6-5 and TRBJ1-3; no clear D. With 6 bases removed from V and 1 base from J, the gap between germline ends came to 13 bases. CDR1 and CDR2 (germline): MNHEY, SVGAGI. The CDR3 consists of 15 residues. CDR3 loop: CASRRRGSSGNTIYF. CDR3 in DNA: TGTGCCAGCAGGCGTCGGGGAAGTTCTGGAAACACCATATATTTT.

The rearrangement links TRBV10-1 to TRBJ2-7; TRBD1 might be the D (7 bases). V was cut by 3 bases and J by 3 bases, with 18 bases left in between. Per the germline V gene, CDR1 is WNHNN and CDR2 is SYGVQD (reference sequence). This CDR3 has 16 amino acids. In DNA form, the CDR3 reads TGCGCCAGCAGTGACTGCGGGACAGCGAGATGCTACGAGCAGTACTTC. It encodes CASSDCGTARCYEQYF.

The chain couples TRBV21-1 to TRBJ1-1; no DNA check was done on the table's D call, TRBD1. TRBV21-1 is listed as a pseudogene. This CDR3 has 13 amino acids. CDR3 protein: CASSRGYHTEAFF. DNA of the CDR3: TGTGCCAGCAGCAGGGGCTACCACACTGAAGCTTTCTTT.

The chain employs TRBV7-2 and TRBJ2-7, with D possibly TRBD1 on 6 matching bases. The CDR3 length is 17 residues. V lost 4 bases and J 3 bases, leaving 22 bases between the germline ends. Per germline, CDR1 SGHTA and CDR2 FQGNSA. The DNA for the CDR3 is TGTGCCAGCAGCTCCCAAGGGGGTGTGCGGGCTCACTACGAGCAGTACTTC. Translated: CASSSQGGVRAHYEQYF.

V usage is TRBV27 and J usage is TRBJ2-7; 7 nucleotides align to TRBD2. This CDR3 comprises 17 residues. After removal of 6 bases from V and 5 bases from J, the junction contained 19 bases not matched to a gene. Germline loops: CDR1 MNHEY, CDR2 SMNVEV (reference sequence). The CDR3, as DNA: TGTGCCAGCAGCCCGGCCGCGGGAGACTCGGGCATCCACGAGCAGTACTTC. This encodes CASSPAAGDSGIHEQYF.

V is TRBV5-4 and J is TRBJ2-5, with 11 bases aligning to TRBD2. The end of the DNA fits TRBJ2-7 better, so the J call may be wrong. This CDR3 has 15 amino acids. Germline V gene data show CDR1 as SGHNT and CDR2 as YYREEE (reference sequence). The CDR3 DNA reads as TGTGCCAGCAGGCGCGACGGGACTAGCGGCTACGAGCAGTACTTC. It codes for CASRRDGTSGYEQYF.

The J gene is TRBJ2-4, the V gene TRBV6-1; 7 nucleotides agree with TRBD1. The J segment lost 5 bases and the V segment lost 7 bases, leaving 11 bases of the junction unmatched. The germline CDR1 and CDR2 sequences are MNHNS and SASEGT. This CDR3 spans 15 amino acids. CDR3 in amino acids: CASTRTGQIENIQYF. The CDR3 DNA reads as TGTGCCAGCACGAGAACGGGACAGATCGAAAACATTCAGTACTTC.

The genes are TRBV25-1 and TRBJ2-7; D remains ambiguous. Trimming left V 2 bases short and J 1 base short, with 6 bases between. Germline V lookup: CDR1 MGHDK, CDR2 SYGVNS. This CDR3 has 13 amino acids. The CDR3 here is CASSEQISYEQYF. The DNA of the CDR3 is TGTGCCAGCAGTGAACAGATTTCCTACGAGCAGTACTTC.

This clone was seen just once. The gene calls are TRBV28 and TRBJ2-6, with no clear D. The CDR3 extends over 14 amino acids. Trimming removed 8 bases from V and 0 bases from J, with 8 bases in between. Germline V gene sequence: CDR1 MDHEN, CDR2 SYDVKM. The CDR3 DNA reads as TGTGCCAGCTCAACTGACTCTGGGGCCAACGTCCTGACTTTC. This codes for CASSTDSGANVLTF.

CDR3 residues: CASSLWRPNRVGTQYF. CDR3 DNA sequence: TGTGCCAGCAGTTTATGGAGGCCGAACAGGGTAGGGACCCAGTACTTC. V and J are TRBV27 and TRBJ2-5, with D perhaps TRBD1 (6 bases). Germline loops: CDR1 MNHEY, CDR2 SMNVEV (reference sequence). The V end was cut by 1 base, the J end by 7 bases, with 19 bases between. The CDR3 contains 16 residues.

V usage is TRBV14 and J usage is TRBJ2-3, with D hard to call. V shed 0 bases and J shed 1 base, with 8 bases lying between them. The length of the CDR3 is 15 residues. Germline CDR1 is SGHDN and CDR2 is FVKESK. The CDR3 nucleotides read TGTGCCAGCAGCCAAGAAAGGAGTCGCACAGATACGCAGTATTTT. It translates to CASSQERSRTDTQYF.

The chain recombines TRBV28 with TRBJ1-2; weak D call: TRBD1 (5 bases). The CDR3 has 12 amino acids. In germline, CDR1 is MDHEN, CDR2 SYDVKM. Trimming took off 7 bases at V and 6 bases at J, with 12 bases between the two ends. The CDR3 bases are TGTGCCAGCAAGGTCGGGGGGGATGGCTACACCTTC. Residues: CASKVGGDGYTF.

Only one count was recorded for this clone. This chain links TRBV10-3 with TRBJ2-7; 9 bases line up with TRBD2. The CDR3 is 14 residues long. The germline CDR1 and CDR2 sequences are ENHRY and SYGVKD. J was trimmed by 2 bases and V by 4 bases; bases with no gene match: 3. The CDR3 sequence is CAISATSGTYEQYF. CDR3 nucleotides: TGTGCCATCAGTGCGACTAGCGGAACCTACGAGCAGTACTTC.

The chain links TRBV6-1 to TRBJ2-7, with TRBD1 identical over 10 bases. J lost 3 bases, V lost 6 bases, and 5 bases had no gene match. This CDR3 is 14 amino acids long. The germline CDR1 and CDR2 sequences are MNHNS and SASEGT. The CDR3 spells CASRTGQGGYEQYF. The CDR3 nucleotides are TGTGCCAGCAGGACAGGACAGGGGGGCTACGAGCAGTACTTC.

V usage is TRBV2 and J usage is TRBJ1-2, with D uncertain. Per germline, CDR1 SNHLY and CDR2 FYNNEI. The V end was cut by 7 bases, the J end by 8 bases, with 17 bases between. CDR3 length: 13 amino acids. The CDR3 here is CASKLEDLGGYTF. The CDR3 bases are TGTGCCAGCAAATTGGAGGACCTCGGGGGCTACACCTTC.

This chain links TRBV5-4 with TRBJ2-1; the D is unclear. This CDR3 region has 12 residues. Trimming removed 5 bases from V and 4 bases from J, with 7 bases in between. CDR1 and CDR2 (germline): SGHNT, YYREEE (reference sequence). CDR3 in amino acids: CASRLDYNEQFF. The CDR3 bases are TGTGCCAGCAGGCTAGATTACAATGAGCAGTTCTTC.